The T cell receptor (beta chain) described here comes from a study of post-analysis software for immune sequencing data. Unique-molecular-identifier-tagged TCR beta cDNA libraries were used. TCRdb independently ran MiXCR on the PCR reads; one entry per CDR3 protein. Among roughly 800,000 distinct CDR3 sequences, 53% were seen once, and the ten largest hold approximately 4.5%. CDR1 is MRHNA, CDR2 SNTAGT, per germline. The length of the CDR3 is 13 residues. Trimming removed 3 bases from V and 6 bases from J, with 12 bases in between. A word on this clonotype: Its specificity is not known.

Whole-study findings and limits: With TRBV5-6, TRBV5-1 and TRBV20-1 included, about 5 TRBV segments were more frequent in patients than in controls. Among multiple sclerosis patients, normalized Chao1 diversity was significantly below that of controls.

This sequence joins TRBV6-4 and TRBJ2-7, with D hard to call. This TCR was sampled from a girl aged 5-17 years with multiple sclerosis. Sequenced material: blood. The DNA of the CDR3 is TGTGCCAGCAGTGATACCCCCGATGGCGAGCAGTACTTC. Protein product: CASSDTPDGEQYF.